The clone carrying this T cell receptor beta chain was recorded at least ten times. What it binds is not known. These data belong to a study of regulatory T cells in long-lasting Graves disease. Background on the study: Over 5 years of antithyroid drugs with positive TSH receptor antibodies was taken to mean persistent Graves' disease. Points from the study as a whole: The study found lower TCR diversity in persistent Graves' patients than in newly diagnosed ones. TRBV28 was favored in persistent disease, as were TRBJ1-2 and TRBJ2-5.

Trimming pared 5 bases from V and 5 bases from J, leaving 9 bases between. From germline, CDR1 is SEHNR and CDR2 FQNEAQ (reference sequence). CDR3 size: 12 residues. Construction of TCR beta libraries relied on iRepertoire HTBI primers and on Arm-PCR targeting CDR3 regions. TCRdb passed the multiplex PCR reads through MiXCR, listing each CDR3 protein once. The sample holds over 650,000 distinct CDR3 sequences; 25% to 35% are singletons and the top ten take under 50%. Time point given: persistent/refractory GD, antithyroid drugs over 5 years with positive TRAb. From RNA extracted from PBMCs, the TCR library was made.

The rearrangement joins TRBV7-9 to TRBJ1-1; weak D call: TRBD1 (5 bases). This clonotype was obtained from a female donor with Graves disease. Sequences were derived from peripheral blood mononuclear cells (PBMCs), sampled when the disease was refractory, from a patient treated with antithyroid drugs. CDR3 nucleotides: TGTGCCAGCAGCCCGTGGGGGACTGAAGCTTTCTTT. Translation: CASSPWGTEAFF.